This passage covers 2 T cell receptor beta chains from one sample sequenced in a study of T-cell memory formation after mild COVID-19. MiXCR, run by TCRdb on the 5' RACE reads, gives a single entry per CDR3 protein. The sample yields about 180,000 distinct CDR3 sequences, 16% seen once. The sequenced sample consisted of PBMCs or a T cell subset sorted from them (not recorded which). These receptors all stem from an adult woman who had mild COVID-19 (a few samples of this study predate the infection). Cell type and time point are not known.

The chain has TRBV24-1 and TRBJ2-5; the D is unclear. This CDR3 has 15 residues. Per germline, CDR1 KGHDR and CDR2 SFDVKD. V shed 6 bases and J shed 5 bases, with 18 bases lying between them. CDR3 sequence: CATSKGNSPAETQYF. Written as DNA, the CDR3 is TGTGCCACCAGTAAGGGAAACTCGCCGGCGGAGACCCAGTACTTC.

This chain links TRBV12-3 or TRBV12-4 with TRBJ1-2; 8 nucleotides align to TRBD1. Trimming removed 4 bases from V and 4 bases from J; junction bases left unmatched: 8. The CDR3 contains 15 residues. CDR3 in amino acids: CASSSKPTGAYGYTF. CDR3 DNA sequence: TGTGCCAGCAGTTCAAAGCCGACAGGGGCCTATGGCTACACCTTC.